This entry is about one TCR beta chain. Its antigen is unknown. Next came a second PCR, run for about 6 to 12 cycles, which used a sample-barcoded 5' primer along with a J-beta primer mix. TCRdb reanalysed the 5' RACE reads using MiXCR and keeps one entry per CDR3 protein. The sample holds about 1.5 million distinct CDR3 sequences, approximately 40% seen once. The record originates from a study of blood T cells in healthy people across ages. Study-wide findings and caveats: Strong correlation existed between TCR beta diversity and naive T cell percentage.

The ends were cut back, 8 bases at V and 7 bases at J, with 12 bases in the middle. The CDR3 covers 11 residues. Germline V gene data show CDR1 as SGHAT and CDR2 as FQNNGV. This sequence joins TRBV11-2 and TRBJ2-7; unclear D gene. This TCR came from a woman aged 18-29 years in good health. Sequenced input: blood. The DNA for the CDR3 is TGTGCCAGCGCGGTGGGGTGGGAGCAGTACTTC. Protein: CASAVGWEQYF. The full variable domain, rest sourced from reference TRBV11-2 and TRBJ2-7, is EAGVAQSPRYKIIEKRQSVAFWCNPISGHATLYWYQQILGQGPKLLIQFQNNGVVDDSQLPKDRFSAERLKGVDSTLKIQPAKLEDSAVYLCASAVGWEQYFGPGTRLTVT.